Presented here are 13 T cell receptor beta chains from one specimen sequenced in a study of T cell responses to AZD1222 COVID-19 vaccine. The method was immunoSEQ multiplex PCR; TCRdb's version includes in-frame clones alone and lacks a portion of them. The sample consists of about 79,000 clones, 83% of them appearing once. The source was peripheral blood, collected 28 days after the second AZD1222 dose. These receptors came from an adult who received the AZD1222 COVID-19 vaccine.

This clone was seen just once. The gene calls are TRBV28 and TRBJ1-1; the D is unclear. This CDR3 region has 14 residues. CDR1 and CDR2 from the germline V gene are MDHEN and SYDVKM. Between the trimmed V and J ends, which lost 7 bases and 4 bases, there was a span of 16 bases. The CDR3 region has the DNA TGTGCCAGCACAACCACCGGCTTGAGCACTGAAGCTTTCTTT. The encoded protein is CASTTTGLSTEAFF.

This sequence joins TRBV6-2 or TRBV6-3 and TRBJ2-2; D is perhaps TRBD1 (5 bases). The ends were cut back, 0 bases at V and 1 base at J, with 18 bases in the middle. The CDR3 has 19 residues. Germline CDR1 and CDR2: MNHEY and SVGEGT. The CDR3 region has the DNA TGTGCCAGCAGTTACTCGATTGTGAGCAGGGCCTTGAACACCGGGGAGCTGTTTTTT. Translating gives CASSYSIVSRALNTGELFF.

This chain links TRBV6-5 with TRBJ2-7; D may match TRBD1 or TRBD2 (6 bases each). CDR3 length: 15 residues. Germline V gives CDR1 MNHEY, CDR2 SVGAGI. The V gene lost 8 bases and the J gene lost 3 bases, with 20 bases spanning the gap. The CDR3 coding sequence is TGTGCCAGCGGAGGGGGGACGGTAGGCCTCTACGAGCAGTACTTC. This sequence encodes CASGGGTVGLYEQYF.

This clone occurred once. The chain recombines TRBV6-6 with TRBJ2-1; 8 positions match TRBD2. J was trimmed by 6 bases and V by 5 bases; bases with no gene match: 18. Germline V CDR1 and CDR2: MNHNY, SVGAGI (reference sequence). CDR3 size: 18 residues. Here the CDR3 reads CASSPTRAGEGSGNEQFF. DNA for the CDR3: TGTGCCAGCAGTCCTACTCGAGCGGGAGAGGGGTCTGGCAATGAGCAGTTCTTC.

CDR3 loop: CASSYPPQQGGYGYTF. Written as DNA, the CDR3 is TGTGCCAGCAGTTACCCACCTCAACAGGGAGGGTATGGCTACACCTTC. This sequence joins TRBV6-6 and TRBJ1-2; maybe TRBD1 (6 bases). Trimming shortened V by 2 bases and J by 5 bases, and 18 bases separated the two germline ends. The CDR3 spans 16 residues. Germline V gene data show CDR1 as MNHNY and CDR2 as SVGAGI (reference sequence).

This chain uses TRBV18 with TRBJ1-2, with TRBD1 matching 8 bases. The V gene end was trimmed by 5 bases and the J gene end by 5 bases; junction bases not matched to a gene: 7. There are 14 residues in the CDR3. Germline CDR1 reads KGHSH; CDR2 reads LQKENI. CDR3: CASSSGQEFYGYTF. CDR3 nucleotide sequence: TGTGCCAGCTCATCGGGACAGGAGTTTTATGGCTACACCTTC.

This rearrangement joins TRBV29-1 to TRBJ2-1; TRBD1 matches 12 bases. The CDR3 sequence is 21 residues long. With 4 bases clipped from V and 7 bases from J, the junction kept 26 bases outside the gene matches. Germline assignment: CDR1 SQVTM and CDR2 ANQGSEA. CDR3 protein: CSVGGRLGQGAPGLAANEQFF. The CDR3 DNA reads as TGCAGCGTTGGAGGGCGTTTGGGACAGGGGGCGCCGGGGCTAGCGGCAAATGAGCAGTTCTTC.

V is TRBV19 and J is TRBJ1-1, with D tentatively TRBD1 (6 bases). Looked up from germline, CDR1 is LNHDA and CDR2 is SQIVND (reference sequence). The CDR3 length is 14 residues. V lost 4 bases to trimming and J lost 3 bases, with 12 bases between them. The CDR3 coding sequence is TGTGCCAGTAGTACTACAGGGCAGGACACTGAAGCTTTCTTT. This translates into CASSTTGQDTEAFF.

The CDR3 DNA is TGTGCCAGTAGTAATCCAGGGAACTCTGGGGCCAACGTCCTGACTTTC. This sequence encodes CASSNPGNSGANVLTF. The chain combines TRBV19 with TRBJ2-6, with D perhaps matching TRBD1 (5 bases). CDR3 length: 16 residues. The V gene lost 4 bases and the J gene lost 0 bases, with 10 bases spanning the gap. Germline V gene lookup returns CDR1 LNHDA and CDR2 SQIVND (reference sequence).

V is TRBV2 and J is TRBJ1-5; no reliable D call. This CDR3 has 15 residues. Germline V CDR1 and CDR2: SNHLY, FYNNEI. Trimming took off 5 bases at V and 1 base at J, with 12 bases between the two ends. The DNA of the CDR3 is TGTGCCAGCAGTCAAACCGACGGGAGCAATCAGCCCCAGCATTTT. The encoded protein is CASSQTDGSNQPQHF.

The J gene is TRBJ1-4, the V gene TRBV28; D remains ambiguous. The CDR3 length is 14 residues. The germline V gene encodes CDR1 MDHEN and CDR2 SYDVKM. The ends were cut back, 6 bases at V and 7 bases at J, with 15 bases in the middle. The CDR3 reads CASRPGNLGEKLFF. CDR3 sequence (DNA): TGTGCCAGCAGACCGGGGAATCTCGGTGAAAAACTGTTTTTT.

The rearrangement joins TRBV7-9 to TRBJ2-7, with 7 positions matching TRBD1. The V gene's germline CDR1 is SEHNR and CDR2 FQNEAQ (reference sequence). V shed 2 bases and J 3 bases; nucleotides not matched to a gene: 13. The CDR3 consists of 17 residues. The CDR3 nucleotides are TGTGCCAGCAGCTTAACTATCTTCGGGGACAGAATCTACGAGCAGTACTTC. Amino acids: CASSLTIFGDRIYEQYF.

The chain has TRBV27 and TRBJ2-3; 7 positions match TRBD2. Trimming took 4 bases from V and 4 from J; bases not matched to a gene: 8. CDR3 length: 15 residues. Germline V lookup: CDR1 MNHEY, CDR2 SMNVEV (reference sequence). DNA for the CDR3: TGTGCCAGCAGTTACCGACTAGCCGGAGCAGATACGCAGTATTTT. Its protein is CASSYRLAGADTQYF.